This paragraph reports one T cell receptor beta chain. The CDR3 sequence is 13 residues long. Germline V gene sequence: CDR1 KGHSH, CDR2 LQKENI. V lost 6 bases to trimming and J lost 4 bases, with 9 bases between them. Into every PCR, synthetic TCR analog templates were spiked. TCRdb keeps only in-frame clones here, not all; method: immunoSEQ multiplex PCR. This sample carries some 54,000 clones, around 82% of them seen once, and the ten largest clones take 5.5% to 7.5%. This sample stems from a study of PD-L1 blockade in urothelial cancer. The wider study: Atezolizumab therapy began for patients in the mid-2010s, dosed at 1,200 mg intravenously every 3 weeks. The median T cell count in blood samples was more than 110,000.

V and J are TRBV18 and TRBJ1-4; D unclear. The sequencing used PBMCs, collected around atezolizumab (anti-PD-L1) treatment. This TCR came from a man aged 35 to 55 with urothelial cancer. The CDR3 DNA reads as TGTGCCAGCTCTGGGCAGCTTAATGAAAAACTGTTTTTT. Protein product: CASSGQLNEKLFF.